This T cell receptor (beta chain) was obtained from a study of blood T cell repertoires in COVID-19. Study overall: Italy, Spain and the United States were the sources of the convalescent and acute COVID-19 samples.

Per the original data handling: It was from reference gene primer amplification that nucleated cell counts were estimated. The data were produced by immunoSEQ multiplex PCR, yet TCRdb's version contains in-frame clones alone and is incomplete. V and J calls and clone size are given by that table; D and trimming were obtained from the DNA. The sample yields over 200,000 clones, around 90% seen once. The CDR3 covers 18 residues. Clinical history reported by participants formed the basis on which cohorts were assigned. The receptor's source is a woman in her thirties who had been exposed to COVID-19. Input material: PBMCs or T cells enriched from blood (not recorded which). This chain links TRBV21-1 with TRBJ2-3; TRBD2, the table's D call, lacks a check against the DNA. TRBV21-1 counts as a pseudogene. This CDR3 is CASTPCPGKRFNTDTQYF. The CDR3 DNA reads TGTGCCAGCACCCCTTGCCCGGGGAAACGGTTCAACACAGATACGCAGTATTTT.